The present T cell receptor beta chain was sequenced within a study of control samples from healthy donors and cancer patients. The data were produced by immunoSEQ multiplex PCR, yet TCRdb's version contains in-frame clones alone and is incomplete. The sample gives about 250,000 clones, over 75% of which show up once; roughly 13% is in the top ten. The CDR3 contains 15 residues. Germline CDR1 is SGDLS and CDR2 is YYNGEE. V lost 2 bases to trimming and J lost 0 bases, with 9 bases between them. The chain combines TRBV9 with TRBJ2-1; D gene ambiguous. The specimen sequenced was PBMCs. The receptor comes from an older woman with lung cancer. The chain's CDR3 is CASSVRRSSYNEQFF. CDR3 bases: TGTGCCAGCAGCGTCAGGCGGAGCTCCTACAATGAGCAGTTCTTC.